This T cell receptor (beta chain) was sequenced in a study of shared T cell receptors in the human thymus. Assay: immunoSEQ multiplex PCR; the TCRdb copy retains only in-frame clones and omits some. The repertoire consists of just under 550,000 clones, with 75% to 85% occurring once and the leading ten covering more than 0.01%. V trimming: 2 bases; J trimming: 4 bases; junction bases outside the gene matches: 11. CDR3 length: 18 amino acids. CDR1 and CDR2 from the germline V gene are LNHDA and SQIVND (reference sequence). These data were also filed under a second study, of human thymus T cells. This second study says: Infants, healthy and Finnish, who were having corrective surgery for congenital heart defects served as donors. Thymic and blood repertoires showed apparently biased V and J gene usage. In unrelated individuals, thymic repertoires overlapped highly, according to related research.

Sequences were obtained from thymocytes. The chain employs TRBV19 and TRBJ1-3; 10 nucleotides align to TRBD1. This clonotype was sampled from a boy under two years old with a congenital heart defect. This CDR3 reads CASSIPGQGLPGGNTIYF. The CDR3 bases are TGTGCCAGTAGTATACCGGGACAGGGGCTTCCCGGGGGAAACACCATATATTTT.